Shown below are 5 T cell receptor beta chains from a single sample sequenced in a study of T cells expressing NK-cell markers. TCRdb reprocessed the 5' RACE reads, keeping one entry per CDR3 protein, no DNA. Here the sample table reports 200,000 to 300,000 distinct CDR3 sequences. Sequencing used blood T cells: a sorted CD56 or NKG2C T cell subset, CD4+ or CD8+ T cells, or bulk PBMC T cells (not recorded which). These receptors came from a woman between 18 and 75 years old in good health.

V gene TRBV3-1 combines with J gene TRBJ2-1; absent DNA, TCRdb's TRBD2 call cannot be checked. The germline gives CDR1 LGHDT, CDR2 YNNKEL (reference sequence). This CDR3 has 16 residues. CDR3: CASSPSAGGLSNEQFF.

The chain is built from TRBV11-3 and TRBJ2-7; TCRdb's assignment of TRBD2 cannot be checked, as there is no DNA. CDR3 length: 15 amino acids. CDR1 is SGHNT and CDR2 is YENEEA in the germline V gene. The CDR3 reads CASSLGPSGSYEQYF.

The rearrangement joins TRBV6-5 to TRBJ2-5; checking the TCRdb D call of TRBD1 is not possible without DNA. CDR3 length: 16 amino acids. Germline V gene sequence: CDR1 MNHEY, CDR2 SVGAGI. The CDR3 spells CASSYRTGIRKETQYF.

The chain has TRBV5-1 and TRBJ2-2; the D call from TCRdb, TRBD2, cannot be confirmed without DNA. Germline V gene lookup returns CDR1 SGHRS and CDR2 YFSETQ. The CDR3 runs to 17 residues. CDR3 loop: CASKSDREGRNTGELFF.

This rearrangement joins TRBV6-1 to TRBJ1-2; TCRdb's D gene call, TRBD1, goes unchecked for lack of DNA. The germline gives CDR1 MNHNS, CDR2 SASEGT. There are 15 residues in the CDR3. The CDR3 sequence: CASSNDRGGIYGYTF.